The T cell receptor beta chain under discussion was sequenced for a study of T cell responses to AZD1222 COVID-19 vaccine. Study-level results: Baseline serology detected seropositivity in only a handful of AZD1222 recipients.

This table comes from immunoSEQ multiplex PCR, and its TCRdb copy is limited to in-frame clones, with some not included. The repertoire includes about 160,000 clones, 88% of them detected once, and roughly 5% sits in the top ten. The germline gives CDR1 LNHNV, CDR2 YYDKDF (reference sequence). V lost 0 bases, J lost 15 bases, and 13 bases stayed unmatched. The CDR3 totals 15 residues. Concerning this clone itself: The antigen remains undetermined.

The material sequenced was peripheral blood, taken on day 0 of AZD1222 vaccination. This chain connects TRBV15 to TRBJ2-1, with 8 bases aligning to TRBD1. The sequence derives from an adult in good health. The CDR3 nucleotides are TGTGCCACCAGCAGAGAGGGACCCGGACAGGGCGACCTGTTCTTC. Residues: CATSREGPGQGDLFF.